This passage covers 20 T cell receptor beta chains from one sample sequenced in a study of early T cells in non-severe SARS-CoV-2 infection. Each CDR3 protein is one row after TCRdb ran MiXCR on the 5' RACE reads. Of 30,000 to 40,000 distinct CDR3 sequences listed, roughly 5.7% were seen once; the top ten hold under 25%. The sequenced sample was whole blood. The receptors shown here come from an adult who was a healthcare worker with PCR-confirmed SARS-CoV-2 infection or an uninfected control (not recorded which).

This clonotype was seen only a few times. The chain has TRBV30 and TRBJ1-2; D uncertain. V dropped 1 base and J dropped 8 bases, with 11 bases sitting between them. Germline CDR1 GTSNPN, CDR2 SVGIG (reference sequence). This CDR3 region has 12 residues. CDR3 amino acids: CAWSEASTGYTF. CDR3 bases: TGTGCCTGGAGTGAAGCCAGTACCGGCTACACCTTC. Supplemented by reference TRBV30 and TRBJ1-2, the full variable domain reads SQTIHQWPATLVQPVGSPLSLECTVEGTSNPNLYWYRQAAGRGLQLLFYSVGIGQISSEVPQNLSASRPQDRQFILSSKKLLLSDSGFYLCAWSEASTGYTFGSGTRLTVV.

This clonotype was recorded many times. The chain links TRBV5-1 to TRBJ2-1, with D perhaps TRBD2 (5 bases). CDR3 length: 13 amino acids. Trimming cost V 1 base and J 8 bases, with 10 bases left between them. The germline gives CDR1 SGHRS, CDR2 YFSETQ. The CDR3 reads CASSLKMRDEQFF. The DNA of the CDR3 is TGCGCCAGCAGCTTGAAAATGAGGGATGAGCAGTTCTTC.

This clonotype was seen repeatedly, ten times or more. This CDR3 is CASSPRQGASDTEAFF. The CDR3 nucleotides read TGTGCCAGCTCACCAAGGCAGGGGGCGTCGGACACTGAAGCTTTCTTT. V is TRBV18 and J is TRBJ1-1, with TRBD1 matching over 8 bases. The length of the CDR3 is 16 residues. Germline CDR1 and CDR2: KGHSH and LQKENI. V trimming: 2 bases; J trimming: 3 bases; junction bases outside the gene matches: 8.

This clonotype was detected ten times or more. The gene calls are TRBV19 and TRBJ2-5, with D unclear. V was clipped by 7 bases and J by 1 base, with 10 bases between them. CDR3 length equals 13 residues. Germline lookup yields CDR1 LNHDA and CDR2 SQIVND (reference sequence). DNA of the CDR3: TGTGCCAGTAAAGGCTGGCCCCAAGAGACCCAGTACTTC. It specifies CASKGWPQETQYF.

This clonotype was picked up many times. The CDR3 DNA sequence: TGTGCCAGCAGCTTGGTTGGTCCAGGGAGCAATGAGCAGTTCTTC. This gives the protein CASSLVGPGSNEQFF. The V gene is TRBV5-4, the J gene TRBJ2-1, with D perhaps given as TRBD1 or TRBD2 (5 bases each). Germline loops: CDR1 SGHNT, CDR2 YYREEE (reference sequence). Trimming pared 0 bases from V and 6 bases from J, leaving 13 bases between. This CDR3 is built from 15 residues.

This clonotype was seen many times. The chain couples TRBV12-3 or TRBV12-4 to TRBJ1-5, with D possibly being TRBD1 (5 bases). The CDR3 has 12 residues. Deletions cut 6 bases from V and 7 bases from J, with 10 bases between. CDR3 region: CASSWGGQPQHF. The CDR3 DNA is TGTGCCAGCAGCTGGGGCGGGCAGCCCCAGCATTTT.

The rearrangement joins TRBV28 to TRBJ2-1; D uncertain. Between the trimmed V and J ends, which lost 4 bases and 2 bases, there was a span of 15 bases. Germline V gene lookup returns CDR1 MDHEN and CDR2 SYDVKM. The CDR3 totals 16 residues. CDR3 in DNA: TGTGCCAGCAGTTCAATCGGATCTACTCCCTACAATGAGCAGTTCTTC. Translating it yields CASSSIGSTPYNEQFF.

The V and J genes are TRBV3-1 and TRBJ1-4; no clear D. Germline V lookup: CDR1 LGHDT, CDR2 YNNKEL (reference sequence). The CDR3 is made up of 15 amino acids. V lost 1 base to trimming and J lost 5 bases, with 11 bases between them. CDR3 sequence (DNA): TGTGCCAGCAGCCAAGGTGAAGGGAGGAATGAAAAACTGTTTTTT. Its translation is CASSQGEGRNEKLFF.

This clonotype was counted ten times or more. The CDR3: CSARGTFSNTGELFF. In nucleotides, the CDR3 is TGCAGTGCTAGAGGGACTTTTTCGAACACCGGGGAGCTGTTTTTT. This chain joins TRBV20-1 and TRBJ2-2, with D perhaps matching TRBD2 (5 bases). Germline V lookup: CDR1 DFQATT, CDR2 SNEGSKA (reference sequence). CDR3 length: 15 residues. Trimming stripped 1 base from V and 0 bases from J, with 9 bases between.

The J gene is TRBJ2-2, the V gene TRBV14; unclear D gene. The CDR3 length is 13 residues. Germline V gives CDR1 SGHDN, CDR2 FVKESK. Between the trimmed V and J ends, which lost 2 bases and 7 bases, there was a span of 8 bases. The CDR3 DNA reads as TGTGCCAGCAGCCAAAGGCTAGGCGGGGAGCTGTTTTTT. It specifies CASSQRLGGELFF.

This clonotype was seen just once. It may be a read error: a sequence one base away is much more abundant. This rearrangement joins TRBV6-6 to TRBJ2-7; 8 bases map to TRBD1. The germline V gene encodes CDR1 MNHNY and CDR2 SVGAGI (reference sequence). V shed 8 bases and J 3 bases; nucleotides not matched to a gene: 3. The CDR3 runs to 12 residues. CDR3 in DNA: TGTGCCAGCTGGGGACAGGTCTACGAGCAGTACTTC. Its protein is CASWGQVYEQYF.

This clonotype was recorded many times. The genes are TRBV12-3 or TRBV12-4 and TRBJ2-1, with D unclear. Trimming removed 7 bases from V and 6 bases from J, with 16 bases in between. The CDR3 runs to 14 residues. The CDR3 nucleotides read TGTGCCAGCACTAGTCAGTGGAGAGCCAATGAGCAGTTCTTC. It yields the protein CASTSQWRANEQFF.

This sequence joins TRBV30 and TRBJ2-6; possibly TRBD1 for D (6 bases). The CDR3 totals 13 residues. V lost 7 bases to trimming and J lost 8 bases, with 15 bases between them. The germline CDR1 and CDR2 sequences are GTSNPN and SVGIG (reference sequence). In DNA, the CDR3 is TGTGCCTCCTCCTTCGGGACAACCAACGTCCTGACTTTC. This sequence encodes CASSFGTTNVLTF.

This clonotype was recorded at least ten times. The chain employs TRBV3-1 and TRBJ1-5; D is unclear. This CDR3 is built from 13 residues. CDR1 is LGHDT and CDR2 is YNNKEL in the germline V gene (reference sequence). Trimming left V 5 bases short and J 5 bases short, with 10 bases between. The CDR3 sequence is CASSGRSDQPQHF. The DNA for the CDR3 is TGTGCCAGCAGCGGCAGGTCGGATCAGCCCCAGCATTTT.

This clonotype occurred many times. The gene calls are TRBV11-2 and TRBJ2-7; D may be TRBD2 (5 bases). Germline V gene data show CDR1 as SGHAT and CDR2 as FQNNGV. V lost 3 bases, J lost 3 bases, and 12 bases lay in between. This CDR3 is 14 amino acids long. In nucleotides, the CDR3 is TGTGCCAGCAGCTTGGGAGCGTACCTCTACGAGCAGTACTTC. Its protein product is CASSLGAYLYEQYF.

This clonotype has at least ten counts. The CDR3 loop reads CASSQSLTSGYNEQFF. Written as DNA, the CDR3 is TGCGCCAGCAGCCAAAGTCTGACTAGCGGCTACAATGAGCAGTTCTTC. J is TRBJ2-1 and V is TRBV4-1, with TRBD2 matching 9 bases. The germline V gene encodes CDR1 MGHRA and CDR2 YSYEKL. This CDR3 is built from 16 residues. J gave up 3 bases and V 2 bases, and 5 bases lay outside the gene matches.

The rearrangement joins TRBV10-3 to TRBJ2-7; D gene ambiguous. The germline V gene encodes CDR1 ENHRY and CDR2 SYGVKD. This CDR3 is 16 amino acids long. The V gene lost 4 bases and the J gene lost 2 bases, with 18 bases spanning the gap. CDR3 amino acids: CAISALPGRKPYEQYF. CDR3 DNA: TGTGCCATCAGTGCCCTTCCCGGCCGAAAGCCCTACGAGCAGTACTTC.

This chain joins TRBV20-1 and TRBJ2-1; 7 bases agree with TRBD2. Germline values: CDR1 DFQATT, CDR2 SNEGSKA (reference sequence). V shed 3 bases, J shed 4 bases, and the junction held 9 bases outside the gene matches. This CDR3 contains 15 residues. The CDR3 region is CSARGGGGSYNEQFF. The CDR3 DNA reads TGCAGTGCTAGGGGTGGTGGCGGGAGTTACAATGAGCAGTTCTTC.

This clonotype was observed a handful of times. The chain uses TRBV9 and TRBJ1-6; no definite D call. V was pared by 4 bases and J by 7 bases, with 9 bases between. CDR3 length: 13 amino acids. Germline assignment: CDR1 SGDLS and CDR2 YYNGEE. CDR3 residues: CASSLPGNSPLHF. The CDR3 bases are TGTGCCAGCAGCCTACCAGGAAATTCACCCCTCCACTTT.

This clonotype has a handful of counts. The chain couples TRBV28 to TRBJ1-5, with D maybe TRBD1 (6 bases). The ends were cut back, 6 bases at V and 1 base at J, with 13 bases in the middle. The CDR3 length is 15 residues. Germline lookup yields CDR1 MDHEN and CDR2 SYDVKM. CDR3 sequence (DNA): TGTGCCAGCAGGCTCGGGGGCGGAAGCAATCAGCCCCAGCATTTT. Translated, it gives CASRLGGGSNQPQHF.